The subject of this entry is one TCR beta chain. Generated by immunoSEQ multiplex PCR, the TCRdb table keeps only in-frame clones and is missing some. The sample yields over 45,000 clones, 85% to 90% seen once. These data are taken from a study of T cell changes during pregnancy in multiple sclerosis. Germline V gives CDR1 SEHNR, CDR2 FQNEAQ (reference sequence). The CDR3 has 15 residues. V was clipped by 1 base and J by 7 bases, with 16 bases between them. The source was peripheral blood, collected in the first trimester of pregnancy. The chain has TRBV7-9 and TRBJ1-2, with D possibly TRBD1 on 6 matching bases. The TCR sequence derives from a female donor with multiple sclerosis, enrolled in a pregnancy study. The CDR3 is CASSLVDSWKGGYTF. As DNA, the CDR3 is TGTGCCAGCAGCTTAGTGGACAGTTGGAAGGGTGGCTACACCTTC.